Listed below are T cell receptor beta chains from one sample, sequenced in a study of cytomegalovirus exposure and HLA in healthy donors. TCRdb keeps only in-frame clones here, not all; method: immunoSEQ multiplex PCR. The table lists 150,000 to 200,000 clones, around four fifths of them singletons. Input material: PBMCs. The receptors stem from a man aged 30 to 45 in good health and CMV-seropositive. Each CDR3 is given with its conserved first and last residue. Each record gives: CDR3 length, clone size, V gene, J gene, D gene, CDR3 protein, CDR3 DNA. The D gene is left open where the match is weak. Some rows have no size entry. The others give once, few or many, or a class for an expanded clone.

cdr3_length: 14
clone_size: few
v_call: TRBV7-2
j_call: TRBJ1-4
d_call: NA
cdr3_aa: CASSPHTTNEKLFF
cdr3_nt: TGTGCCAGCAGCCCCCACACAACTAATGAAAAACTGTTTTTT

cdr3_length: 19
clone_size: NA
v_call: TRBV7-9
j_call: TRBJ1-3
d_call: NA
cdr3_aa: CASSPGVRPGQSSGNTIYF
cdr3_nt: TGTGCCAGCAGCCCAGGGGTGCGGCCGGGACAAAGCTCTGGAAACACCATATATTTT

cdr3_length: 14
clone_size: NA
v_call: TRBV6-5
j_call: TRBJ1-6
d_call: NA
cdr3_aa: CAVSRGSYNSPLHF
cdr3_nt: TGTGCCGTTTCTCGGGGCTCCTATAATTCACCCCTCCACTTT

cdr3_length: 15
clone_size: once
v_call: TRBV18
j_call: TRBJ2-1
d_call: TRBD1
cdr3_aa: CASSQTGGLYNEQFF
cdr3_nt: TGTGCCAGCTCGCAGACAGGGGGCTTGTACAATGAGCAGTTCTTC

cdr3_length: 16
clone_size: NA
v_call: TRBV5-5
j_call: TRBJ2-1
d_call: TRBD1
cdr3_aa: CASSLMEQGSDNEQFF
cdr3_nt: TGTGCCAGCAGCTTAATGGAACAGGGGAGCGACAATGAGCAGTTCTTC

cdr3_length: 14
clone_size: NA
v_call: TRBV9
j_call: TRBJ2-7
d_call: NA
cdr3_aa: CASSEGDISYEQYF
cdr3_nt: TGTGCCAGCAGCGAGGGGGACATTTCCTACGAGCAGTACTTC

cdr3_length: 14
clone_size: once
v_call: TRBV27
j_call: TRBJ2-3
d_call: NA
cdr3_aa: CASSPIPESDTQYF
cdr3_nt: TGTGCCAGCAGTCCGATCCCTGAGTCGGATACGCAGTATTTT

cdr3_length: 15
clone_size: once
v_call: TRBV5-1
j_call: TRBJ2-7
d_call: TRBD2
cdr3_aa: CASSLGRGTTDEQYF
cdr3_nt: TGCGCCAGCAGCTTGGGACGGGGGACTACTGACGAGCAGTACTTC

cdr3_length: 13
clone_size: few
v_call: TRBV2
j_call: TRBJ2-5
d_call: TRBD2
cdr3_aa: CASRLALVETQYF
cdr3_nt: TGTGCCAGCAGACTAGCGTTAGTGGAGACCCAGTACTTC

cdr3_length: 15
clone_size: NA
v_call: TRBV9
j_call: TRBJ2-1
d_call: TRBD1
cdr3_aa: CASSTPGTVYNEQFF
cdr3_nt: TGTGCCAGCAGCACTCCCGGGACAGTTTACAATGAGCAGTTCTTC